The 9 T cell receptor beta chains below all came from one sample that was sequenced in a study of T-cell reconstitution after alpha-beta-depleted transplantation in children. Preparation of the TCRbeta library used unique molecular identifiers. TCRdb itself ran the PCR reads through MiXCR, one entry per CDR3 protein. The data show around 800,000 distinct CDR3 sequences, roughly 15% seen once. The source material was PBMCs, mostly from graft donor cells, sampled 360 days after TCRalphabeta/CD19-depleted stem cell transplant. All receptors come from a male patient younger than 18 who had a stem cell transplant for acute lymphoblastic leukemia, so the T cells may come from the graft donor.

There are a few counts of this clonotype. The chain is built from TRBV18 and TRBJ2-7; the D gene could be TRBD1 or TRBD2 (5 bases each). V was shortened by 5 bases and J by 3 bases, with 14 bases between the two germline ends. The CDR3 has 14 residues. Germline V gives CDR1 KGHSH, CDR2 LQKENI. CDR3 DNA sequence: TGTGCCAGCTCAGCCCGGGACGGGGACTACGAGCAGTACTTC. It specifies CASSARDGDYEQYF.

The CDR3 DNA is TGTGCCAGTAGTAGCCTCCCTAACAGGGGGACTGAAGCTTTCTTT. It is translated as CASSSLPNRGTEAFF. The chain carries TRBV19 and TRBJ1-1, with TRBD1 matching over 8 bases. The germline CDR1 and CDR2 sequences are LNHDA and SQIVND (reference sequence). Trimming took 4 bases from V and 5 from J; bases not matched to a gene: 9. The CDR3 extends over 15 amino acids.

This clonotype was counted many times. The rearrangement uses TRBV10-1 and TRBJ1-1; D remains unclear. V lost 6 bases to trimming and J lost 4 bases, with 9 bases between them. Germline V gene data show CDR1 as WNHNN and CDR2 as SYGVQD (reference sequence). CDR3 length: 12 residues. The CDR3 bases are TGCGCCAGCAGGGGAACGGGCACTGAAGCTTTCTTT. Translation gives CASRGTGTEAFF.

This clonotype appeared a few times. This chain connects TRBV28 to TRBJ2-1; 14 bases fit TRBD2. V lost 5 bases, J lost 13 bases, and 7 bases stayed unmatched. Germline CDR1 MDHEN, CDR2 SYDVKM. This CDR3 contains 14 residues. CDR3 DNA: TGTGCCAGCAGTCCAAGAGGGACTAGCGGGAGTCAGTTCTTC. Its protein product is CASSPRGTSGSQFF.

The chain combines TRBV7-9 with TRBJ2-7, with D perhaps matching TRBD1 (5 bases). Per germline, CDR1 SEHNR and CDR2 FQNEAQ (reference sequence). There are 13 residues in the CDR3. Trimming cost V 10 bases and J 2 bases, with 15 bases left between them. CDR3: CATTTDKAYEQYF. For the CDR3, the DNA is TGTGCCACCACGACAGACAAAGCCTACGAGCAGTACTTC.

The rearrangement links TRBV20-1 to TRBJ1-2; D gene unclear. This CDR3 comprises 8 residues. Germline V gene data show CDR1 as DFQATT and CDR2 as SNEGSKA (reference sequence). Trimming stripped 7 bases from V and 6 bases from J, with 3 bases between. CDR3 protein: CSGNGYTF. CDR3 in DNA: TGCAGTGGAAATGGCTACACCTTC.

This CDR3 reads CASSESGRVGEQYF. The CDR3, as DNA: TGTGCCAGCAGCGAGAGCGGGAGAGTGGGGGAGCAGTACTTC. The chain recombines TRBV7-9 with TRBJ2-7; 8 bases are a match to TRBD2. CDR1 and CDR2 (germline): SEHNR, FQNEAQ (reference sequence). V gave up 5 bases and J gave up 7 bases; unmatched junction bases: 10. This CDR3 is 14 amino acids long. The variable domain in full, with the rest retrieved from reference TRBV7-9 and TRBJ2-7, is DTGVSQNPRHKITKRGQNVTFRCDPISEHNRLYWYRQTLGQGPEFLTYFQNEAQLEKSRLLSDRFSAERPKGSFSTLEIQRTEQGDSAMYLCASSESGRVGEQYFGPGTRLTVT.

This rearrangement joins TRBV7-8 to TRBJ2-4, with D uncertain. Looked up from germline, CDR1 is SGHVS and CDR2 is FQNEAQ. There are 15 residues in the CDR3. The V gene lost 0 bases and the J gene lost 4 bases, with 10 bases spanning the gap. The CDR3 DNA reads TGTGCCAGCAGCTTAGCGAAAGGGCCAAAAAACATTCAGTACTTC. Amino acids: CASSLAKGPKNIQYF.

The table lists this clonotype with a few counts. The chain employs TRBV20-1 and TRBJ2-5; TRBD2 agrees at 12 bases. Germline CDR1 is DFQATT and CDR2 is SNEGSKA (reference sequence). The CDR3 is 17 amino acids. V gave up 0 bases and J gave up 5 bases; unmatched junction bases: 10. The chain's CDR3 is CSARDVRLAGVVETQYF. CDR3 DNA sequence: TGCAGTGCTAGAGATGTGCGACTAGCGGGAGTTGTCGAGACCCAGTACTTC.